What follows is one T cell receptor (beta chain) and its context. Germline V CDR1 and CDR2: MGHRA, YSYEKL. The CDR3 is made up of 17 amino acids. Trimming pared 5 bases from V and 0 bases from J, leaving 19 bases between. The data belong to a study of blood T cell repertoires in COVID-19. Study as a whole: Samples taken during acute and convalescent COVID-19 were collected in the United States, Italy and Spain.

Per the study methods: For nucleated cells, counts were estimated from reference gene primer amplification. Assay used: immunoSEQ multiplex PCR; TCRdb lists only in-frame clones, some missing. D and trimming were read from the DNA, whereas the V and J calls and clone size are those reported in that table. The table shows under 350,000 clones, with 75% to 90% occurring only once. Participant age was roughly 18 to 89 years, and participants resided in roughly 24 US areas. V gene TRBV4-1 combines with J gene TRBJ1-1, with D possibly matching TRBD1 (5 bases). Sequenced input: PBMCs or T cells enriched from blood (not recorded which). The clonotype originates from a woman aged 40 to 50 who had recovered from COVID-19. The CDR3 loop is CASSARQTLHMNTEAFF. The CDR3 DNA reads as TGCGCCAGCAGCGCGAGACAGACCTTACACATGAACACTGAAGCTTTCTTT.